Detailed here is one T cell receptor beta chain. Assay used: immunoSEQ multiplex PCR; TCRdb lists only in-frame clones, some missing. Seen here are around 320,000 clones, around nine tenths observed once, and the top ten hold roughly 11%. The CDR3 runs to 17 residues. V shed 1 base, J shed 3 bases, and the junction held 7 bases outside the gene matches. Germline loops: CDR1 MNHEY, CDR2 SMNVEV (reference sequence). This sample is drawn from a study of blood T cell repertoires in COVID-19. Sample: peripheral blood. The V gene is TRBV27, the J gene TRBJ1-5; 9 positions agree with TRBD1. The source of this sequence is a woman between 25 and 40 years old with COVID-19, enrolled during active disease. Here the CDR3 DNA reads TGTGCCAGCAGTTTATGGAGTGGGACAGGGCACAATCAGCCCCAGCATTTT. Translated, it gives CASSLWSGTGHNQPQHF.